These T cell receptor beta chains were read from a single sample in a study of T cells after yellow fever vaccination. From the 5' RACE reads, TCRdb called clonotypes with MiXCR, one entry per CDR3 protein. The table has 200,000 to 250,000 distinct CDR3 sequences, around 3.1% seen once. The source was CD4+ T cells sorted from PBMCs, collected 10 days after the yellow fever booster vaccination. These receptors were taken from a man aged 18 to 30 who received the YFV17D yellow fever vaccine. CDR3s include the opening cysteine and the closing phenylalanine or tryptophan. The D gene is left open where the match is weak. For some rows the clone size is stated as once, few or many, or as a class when expanded; others skip it.

many	TRBJ1-6	.	TRBV20-1	TGCAGTGCTAGTGACCGGGGGCTGGATTCACCCCTCCACTTT	CSASDRGLDSPLHF
.	TRBJ2-5	.	TRBV20-1	TGCAGTGCTCCAGGGAGTTCGGGTAGCGGGACCCAGTACTTC	CSAPGSSGSGTQYF
.	TRBJ2-1	TRBD2	TRBV7-6	TGTGCCAGCAGCCTCGGGACTAGCCCGAATGAGCAGTTCTTC	CASSLGTSPNEQFF
many	TRBJ1-6	.	TRBV12-3/TRBV12-4	TGTGCCAGCAGAACGTGGGGGGCGTCACCCCTCCACTTT	CASRTWGASPLHF
many	TRBJ2-2	TRBD1	TRBV2	TGTGCCAGCAGCCCACAGGGGGGTCTTCCCGGGGAGCTGTTTTTT	CASSPQGGLPGELFF
.	TRBJ1-1	TRBD1	TRBV29-1	TGCAGCGTTGAGTGGGACAGGGTCCACACTGAAGCTTTCTTT	CSVEWDRVHTEAFF
.	TRBJ1-1	TRBD1	TRBV19	TGTGCCAGTAGTCCCCACAGGGGGAACACTGAAGCTTTCTTT	CASSPHRGNTEAFF
many	TRBJ2-3	TRBD2	TRBV5-6	TGTGCCAGCAGCCTGGGACTAGCTCTGGATACGCAGTATTTT	CASSLGLALDTQYF
.	TRBJ1-1	.	TRBV6-5	TGTGCCAGCAGTTACTCGGGGGGGGGGATGAACACTGAAGCTTTCTTT	CASSYSGGGMNTEAFF
.	TRBJ2-5	.	TRBV9	TGTGCCAGCAGCGTAGGATCGGAGACCCAGTACTTC	CASSVGSETQYF
.	TRBJ1-1	.	TRBV20-1	TGCAGTGCTAGAGACGACAGCCACACTGAAGCTTTCTTT	CSARDDSHTEAFF
many	TRBJ2-5	.	TRBV3-1	TGTGCCAGCAGCGCCCGGGGACACTCTCCCCAAGAGACCCAGTACTTC	CASSARGHSPQETQYF
.	TRBJ2-5	TRBD2	TRBV11-2	TGTGCCAGCAGCACAGGACTAGTGCAAGAGACCCAGTACTTC	CASSTGLVQETQYF
many	TRBJ2-7	.	TRBV7-2	TGTGCCAGCAGCGTCGGTGGAAGCTCCTACGAGCAGTACTTC	CASSVGGSSYEQYF
few	TRBJ2-1	TRBD1	TRBV6-2/TRBV6-3	TGTGCCAGCAGCCGAGGGACAGGGTCTTACAATGAGCAGTTCTTC	CASSRGTGSYNEQFF
many	TRBJ2-1	.	TRBV7-2	TGTGCCAGCAGCTTTATCGCCCCGAATGAGCAGTTCTTC	CASSFIAPNEQFF
many	TRBJ1-2	.	TRBV4-3	TGCGCCAGCAGCCAAAGTGCCAGAACAAACTTCTATGGCTACACCTTC	CASSQSARTNFYGYTF
many	TRBJ2-1	TRBD2	TRBV9	TGTGCCAGCAGCGTCCGTAGCGGGGGCGTCTCAAGCTCCTACAATGAGCAGTTCTTC	CASSVRSGGVSSSYNEQFF
many	TRBJ2-2	.	TRBV3-1	TGTGCCAGCAGCCAAGACTGGGTCACCGGGGAGCTGTTTTTT	CASSQDWVTGELFF
many	TRBJ2-2	.	TRBV20-1	TGCAGTGCTAGGCGCGCAGTTAGGCCCGGGGAGCTGTTTTTT	CSARRAVRPGELFF
few	TRBJ1-2	TRBD1	TRBV7-3	TGTGCCAGCAGCTCAGGGGGAGGAGGTGGCTACACCTTC	CASSSGGGGGYTF
many	TRBJ2-3	.	TRBV12-3/TRBV12-4	TGTGCCAGCAGTTCTATCCTACGCACAGATACGCAGTATTTT	CASSSILRTDTQYF
.	TRBJ2-5	.	TRBV6-5	TGTGCCAGCAGGCGAGCAGGGAGTAGGACCCAGTACTTC	CASRRAGSRTQYF
few	TRBJ2-3	TRBD2	TRBV18	TGTGCCAGCTCTCTGGGACTAGCGGTGCCAGATACGCAGTATTTT	CASSLGLAVPDTQYF
few	TRBJ1-2	.	TRBV25-1	TGTGCCAGCAGTGAATGGGGGCGCCTTAATCGCTATGGCTACACCTTC	CASSEWGRLNRYGYTF
many	TRBJ1-1	.	TRBV20-1	.	CSARDRVGQGTFF
few	TRBJ1-2	.	TRBV28	TGTGCCAGCAGTCCAATTGACGGGCGAGGCTACACCTTC	CASSPIDGRGYTF
few	TRBJ2-6	TRBD1	TRBV24-1	TGTGCCACCAGTGGACGGACAGGGTTGACTGGGGCCAACGTCCTGACTTTC	CATSGRTGLTGANVLTF
.	TRBJ1-1	.	TRBV7-2	TGTGCCAGCAGCGGATCAGTGAACACTGAAGCTTTCTTT	CASSGSVNTEAFF
many	TRBJ2-1	.	TRBV7-9	TGTGCCAGCAGGCGGACGGAGGGTGGTGAGCAGTTCTTC	CASRRTEGGEQFF
many	TRBJ2-6	.	TRBV7-3	TGTGCCAGCAGCCCGACGTGGCACTCTGGGGCCAACGTCCTGACTTTC	CASSPTWHSGANVLTF
few	TRBJ1-4	.	TRBV20-1	TGCAGTGCCAGACGGGGGAGTGCAACTAATGAAAAACTGTTTTTT	CSARRGSATNEKLFF
many	TRBJ1-5	.	TRBV12-3/TRBV12-4	TGTGCCAGCGCCCTACAGAATCAGCCCCAGCATTTT	CASALQNQPQHF
.	TRBJ1-2	TRBD1	TRBV7-2	TGTGCCAGCAGCCACTCCAGGGGGCAGGGTGGCTACACCTTC	CASSHSRGQGGYTF
few	TRBJ2-5	.	TRBV5-4	TGTGCCAGCAGCTTGTCGGGACTGGAAGACCAAGAGACCCAGTACTTC	CASSLSGLEDQETQYF
many	TRBJ2-5	.	TRBV7-3	TGTGCCAGCAGCTTAGGAAACGGTTTGGAGACCCAGTACTTC	CASSLGNGLETQYF
many	TRBJ1-2	.	TRBV7-6	TGTGCCAGCAGCTCCACAGGGAAAAGAGCTGGCTACACCTTC	CASSSTGKRAGYTF
many	TRBJ2-3	TRBD1	TRBV20-1	TGCAGTGCCCGAAGGGGACAGGTCCGCACAGATACGCAGTATTTT	CSARRGQVRTDTQYF
many	TRBJ2-5	.	TRBV7-6	TGTGCCAGCAGCCGGACAGCCCTAGGAGAGACCCAGTACTTC	CASSRTALGETQYF
few	TRBJ2-3	.	TRBV12-5	TGTGCTAGTGGTCAGGGGGATACGCAGTATTTT	CASGQGDTQYF
many	TRBJ2-2	.	TRBV11-2	TGTGCCAGCAGCTTAGAGGTTTTCGGGGAGCTGTTTTTT	CASSLEVFGELFF
many	TRBJ2-5	.	TRBV7-2	TGTGCCAGCAGCCCCGGGACCCGGGGAGAGACCCAGTACTTC	CASSPGTRGETQYF
many	TRBJ2-1	.	TRBV7-2	TGTGCCAGCAGCATGGGTGCGGGCAGTGAGCAGTTCTTC	CASSMGAGSEQFF
many	TRBJ2-2	.	TRBV9	TGTGCCAGCAGCGTAGGACCGGGCCCGAACACCGGGGAGCTGTTTTTT	CASSVGPGPNTGELFF
many	TRBJ2-7	TRBD1	TRBV4-3	TGCGCCAGCAGCCAAGATAACGGGGACGGGACAGTGACCTACGAGCAGTACTTC	CASSQDNGDGTVTYEQYF
few	TRBJ2-3	.	TRBV11-2	TGTGCCAGCAACCGGGGGGCGTACAAGGGGGTAGATACGCAGTATTTT	CASNRGAYKGVDTQYF
few	TRBJ2-3	TRBD2	TRBV29-1	TGCAGCGTTGAGGTAGCGGGGGTTAAAGATACGCAGTATTTT	CSVEVAGVKDTQYF
many	TRBJ1-2	.	TRBV7-2	TGTGCCAGCAGCTTATCGGATGGTGCTGGCTACACCTTC	CASSLSDGAGYTF
.	TRBJ2-2	TRBD1	TRBV5-1	TGCGCCAGCAGCTCCGCGACAGGGGGCGCGTTCCAGACCGGGGAGCTGTTTTTT	CASSSATGGAFQTGELFF